This T cell receptor beta chain was sequenced in a study of kidney transplant recipient with SARS-CoV-2 infection. Germline V gene lookup returns CDR1 SGHNT and CDR2 YYREEE (reference sequence). The CDR3 is made up of 16 amino acids. V lost 7 bases and J 4 bases, leaving 23 bases between the germline ends. This clonotype was found a few times. TCRdb re-analysed the reads in MiXCR, keeping a single row per CDR3 protein. Among fewer than 250,000 distinct CDR3 sequences listed, 29% were seen once. The V call is TRBV5-4, the J call TRBJ1-2; no reliable D call. Here the sequenced sample was a blood sample, taken at baseline and between days 110 and 120 from a kidney transplant recipient. The TCR was taken from a male patient in his thirties who had COVID-19 and was a kidney transplant recipient. Some T cells may be the graft donor's. The CDR3 spells CASHKDVPGKTYGYTF. In DNA form, the CDR3 reads TGTGCCAGCCACAAAGACGTACCAGGAAAGACCTATGGCTACACCTTC.